The 30 T cell receptor beta chains in this list originate from one sample, sequenced in a study of blood T cells in healthy people across ages. Through a sample-barcoded 5' primer and a J-beta primer mix, a second PCR was run for roughly 6 to 11 cycles. From the 5' RACE reads, TCRdb called clonotypes with MiXCR, one entry per CDR3 protein. This sample has roughly 1.6 million distinct CDR3 sequences, with around 36% found just once. Sequencing was done on a sample of blood. These receptors originate from a woman in her 30s in good health.

This clonotype was counted at least ten times. The rearrangement links TRBV11-3 to TRBJ2-6; the D is unclear. V dropped 3 bases and J dropped 2 bases, with 2 bases sitting between them. Germline V gene lookup returns CDR1 SGHNT and CDR2 YENEEA. The CDR3 runs to 13 residues. Written as DNA, the CDR3 is TGTGCCAGCAGCTTTACTGGGGCCAACGTCCTGACTTTC. Amino acid sequence: CASSFTGANVLTF. The variable domain in full, with the rest retrieved from reference TRBV11-3 and TRBJ2-6, is EAGVVQSPRYKIIEKKQPVAFWCNPISGHNTLYWYLQNLGQGPELLIRYENEEAVDDSQLPKDRFSAERLKGVDSTLKIQPAELGDSAVYLCASSFTGANVLTFGAGSRLTVL.

The chain couples TRBV7-2 to TRBJ2-7, with D maybe TRBD2 (5 bases). Between the trimmed V and J ends, which lost 6 bases and 2 bases, there was a span of 11 bases. Germline V gene sequence: CDR1 SGHTA, CDR2 FQGNSA. The CDR3 extends over 13 amino acids. Written as DNA, the CDR3 is TGTGCCAGCAGACTCCCCGGGGCCTACGAGCAGTACTTC. This encodes CASRLPGAYEQYF.

The chain uses TRBV24-1 and TRBJ2-1, with 11 bases aligning to TRBD1. This CDR3 is 16 amino acids long. Germline assignment: CDR1 KGHDR and CDR2 SFDVKD. V lost 0 bases and J lost 7; bases outside the gene matches: 4. DNA of the CDR3: TGTGCCACCAGTGATTTGGGGACAGGGGGGGAAAATGAGCAGTTCTTC. Protein product: CATSDLGTGGENEQFF.

This chain joins TRBV30 and TRBJ1-4; D uncertain. Looked up from germline, CDR1 is GTSNPN and CDR2 is SVGIG (reference sequence). The CDR3 extends over 12 amino acids. Between the trimmed V and J ends, which lost 4 bases and 6 bases, there was a span of 9 bases. This CDR3 reads CAWNRRDEKLFF. The CDR3 DNA sequence: TGTGCCTGGAATAGGAGGGATGAAAAACTGTTTTTT.

With regard to this clonotype: Its ends do not fully match the called genes, so a read error is possible. This rearrangement joins TRBV7-9 to TRBJ2-3; D not certain. The CDR3 is 16 residues long. Per the germline V gene, CDR1 is SEHNR and CDR2 is FQNEAQ (reference sequence). CDR3 bases: TGTGCCAACAGCTCCCTTCGTGGCCTCGGTACAGATACGCAGTATTTT. It specifies CANSSLRGLGTDTQYF.

A few counts support this clonotype. The gene calls are TRBV6-6 and TRBJ2-7, with 13 bases lining up with TRBD2. V gave up 6 bases and J gave up 5 bases; unmatched junction bases: 4. This CDR3 region has 14 residues. The germline V gene has CDR1 MNHNY and CDR2 SVGAGI (reference sequence). CDR3 sequence: CASRPGLAGDEQYF. As DNA, the CDR3 is TGTGCCAGCAGACCCGGACTAGCGGGAGACGAGCAGTACTTC.

This clonotype occurred a few times. The CDR3 DNA reads TGTGCCATCAGTGAGGTAGTAGACAGGACTGAAGCTTTCTTT. This gives the protein CAISEVVDRTEAFF. The chain employs TRBV10-3 and TRBJ1-1; tentative D call: TRBD1 (6 bases). With 2 bases removed from V and 5 bases from J, the gap between germline ends came to 12 bases. The V gene's germline CDR1 is ENHRY and CDR2 SYGVKD. This CDR3 is built from 14 residues.

This clonotype was seen only a few times. This chain uses TRBV5-1 with TRBJ2-7; perhaps TRBD1 as D (7 bases). The end of the DNA aligns better with TRBJ2-5, so the J call may be wrong. The CDR3 has 14 residues. Germline V gene sequence: CDR1 SGHRS, CDR2 YFSETQ. CDR3 DNA sequence: TGCGCCAGCAGCCAAGGGACAGCGGGAGAGACCCAGTACTTC. It specifies CASSQGTAGETQYF.

The gene calls are TRBV20-1 and TRBJ2-3, with 10 positions matching TRBD2. The CDR3 totals 15 residues. V lost 3 bases to trimming and J lost 5 bases; unmatched junction nucleotides: 8. Germline V CDR1 and CDR2: DFQATT, SNEGSKA (reference sequence). Here the CDR3 reads CSARQTSGTLDTQYF. The CDR3 DNA sequence: TGCAGTGCTAGGCAAACTAGCGGGACCCTAGATACGCAGTATTTT.

This clonotype was seen ten or more times. The genes are TRBV6-5 and TRBJ2-3, with TRBD2 identical over 9 bases. The CDR3 has 15 amino acids. CDR1 and CDR2 (germline): MNHEY, SVGAGI. V gave up 4 bases and J gave up 2 bases; unmatched junction bases: 4. In nucleotides, the CDR3 is TGTGCCAGCAGTTTACAGCGGGGGGACACAGATACGCAGTATTTT. Residues: CASSLQRGDTDTQYF.

This clonotype was detected only a few times. The rearrangement links TRBV12-3 or TRBV12-4 to TRBJ2-1, with no clear D. Gene TRBJ2-7 matches the end of the DNA better, so the J call may be wrong. The CDR3 length is 13 residues. In DNA form, the CDR3 reads TGTGCCAGCAGTTTGGATGAAGGCTACGAGCAGTACTTC. It yields the protein CASSLDEGYEQYF.

This clonotype was recorded a few times. The chain couples TRBV27 to TRBJ1-1; D uncertain. This CDR3 spans 15 amino acids. Trimming removed 2 bases from V and 6 bases from J, with 16 bases in between. Looked up from germline, CDR1 is MNHEY and CDR2 is SMNVEV (reference sequence). The CDR3 sequence is CASSLGLLGVAEAFF. The CDR3, as DNA: TGTGCCAGCAGTTTAGGGCTTCTTGGAGTTGCTGAAGCTTTCTTT.

This sequence joins TRBV20-1 and TRBJ2-7, with a possible D match to TRBD1 (5 bases). Trimming stripped 0 bases from V and 8 bases from J, with 8 bases between. CDR1 is DFQATT, CDR2 SNEGSKA, per germline (reference sequence). This CDR3 is 11 amino acids long. The CDR3 sequence is CSARDTGKQYF. In DNA, the CDR3 is TGCAGTGCTAGAGATACAGGCAAGCAGTACTTC.

The CDR3 coding sequence is TGTGCCAGCAGCGCAATAGATTACCAAGCCAAAAACATTCAGTACTTC. This sequence encodes CASSAIDYQAKNIQYF. The rearrangement uses TRBV21-1 and TRBJ2-4. TRBV21-1 is annotated as a pseudogene. The CDR3 sequence is 16 residues long.

This clonotype showed up just a few times. The CDR3 spells CATSRSGTGFEAFF. For the CDR3, the DNA is TGTGCCACCAGCAGATCCGGGACAGGGTTTGAAGCTTTCTTT. The V gene is TRBV15, the J gene TRBJ1-1; 9 positions agree with TRBD1. Germline values: CDR1 LNHNV, CDR2 YYDKDF (reference sequence). This CDR3 spans 14 amino acids. V shed 2 bases, J shed 7 bases, and the junction held 5 bases outside the gene matches.

About this clonotype: One junction end does not reproduce the germline sequence, and a read error may be involved. The rearrangement joins TRBV4-1 to TRBJ2-7; 11 positions match TRBD1. CDR3 size: 15 residues. Per germline, CDR1 MGHRA and CDR2 YSYEKL. This chain's CDR3 is CAGSSGQGVLGEQYF. The CDR3 coding sequence is TGCGCCGGCAGCTCGGGACAGGGGGTACTCGGCGAGCAGTACTTC.

As regards this clonotype: Given a much more abundant clone one base away, this may be a read error. The chain links TRBV29-1 to TRBJ2-6; tentative D call: TRBD2 (7 bases). The V gene's germline CDR1 is SQVTM and CDR2 ANQGSEA. This CDR3 contains 16 residues. V was pared by 6 bases and J by 3 bases, with 18 bases between. CDR3: CSVQGRGVYGANVLTF. In DNA form, the CDR3 reads TGCAGCGTACAGGGACGGGGGGTATATGGGGCCAACGTCCTGACTTTC.

Turning to this clonotype: A much bigger clone sits one base away, suggesting this may be a read error. This chain joins TRBV29-1 and TRBJ2-3; no clear D gene. Germline assignment: CDR1 SQVTM and CDR2 ANQGSEA. There are 8 residues in the CDR3. The ends were cut back, 8 bases at V and 6 bases at J, with 3 bases in the middle. The DNA for the CDR3 is TGCAGCATGGATACGCAGTATTTT. It yields the protein CSMDTQYF.

The chain employs TRBV4-1 and TRBJ1-1; 8 bases align to TRBD1. Looked up from germline, CDR1 is MGHRA and CDR2 is YSYEKL. The CDR3 is made up of 14 amino acids. J gave up 4 bases and V 3 bases, and 4 bases lay outside the gene matches. The CDR3 loop reads CASSQLTGGTEAFF. In DNA, the CDR3 is TGCGCCAGCAGCCAGTTAACAGGGGGCACTGAAGCTTTCTTT.

V usage is TRBV4-1 and J usage is TRBJ2-1, with unresolved D. The CDR3 has 15 residues. Germline CDR1 and CDR2: MGHRA and YSYEKL. Between the trimmed V and J ends, which lost 4 bases and 5 bases, there was a span of 15 bases. Here the CDR3 reads CASSPRTPLDNEQFF. CDR3 DNA: TGCGCCAGCAGCCCTCGGACCCCCCTAGACAATGAGCAGTTCTTC.

This clonotype was detected a few times. The chain employs TRBV7-2 and TRBJ2-7, with 8 nucleotides matching TRBD1. Germline assignment: CDR1 SGHTA and CDR2 FQGNSA. Unmatched junction bases numbered 9, after V lost 5 bases and J lost 6 bases. CDR3 length: 14 residues. The CDR3 sequence: CASSTRTGSLEQYF. CDR3 DNA sequence: TGTGCCAGCAGCACCCGGACAGGGTCACTCGAGCAGTACTTC.

This clonotype was counted only a few times. Since a much larger clone is just one base distant, this may be a read error. The chain employs TRBV29-1 and TRBJ2-3; D is perhaps TRBD2 (5 bases). V lost 3 bases and J 5 bases, leaving 12 bases between the germline ends. The CDR3 is made up of 13 amino acids. Germline CDR1 SQVTM, CDR2 ANQGSEA. For the CDR3, the DNA is TGCAGCGTTGATACAGCGGAAGTAGATACGCAGTATTTT. It specifies CSVDTAEVDTQYF.

This sequence joins TRBV5-1 and TRBJ1-2, with D tentatively TRBD1 (6 bases). Germline loops: CDR1 SGHRS, CDR2 YFSETQ. Trimming took 4 bases from V and 4 from J, leaving 14 bases between them. The CDR3 contains 14 residues. The CDR3 sequence: CASSKQGSIYGYTF. CDR3 bases: TGCGCCAGCAGCAAACAGGGAAGTATCTATGGCTACACCTTC. The full variable domain, its missing parts supplied by reference TRBV5-1 and TRBJ1-2, is KAGVTQTPRYLIKTRGQQVTLSCSPISGHRSVSWYQQTPGQGLQFLFEYFSETQRNKGNFPGRFSGRQFSNSRSEMNVSTLELGDSALYLCASSKQGSIYGYTFGSGTRLTVV.

This clonotype was detected only a few times. The CDR3, as DNA: TGTGCCATCAGTGGACTAGCGGGAATCGGAGATACGCAGTATTTT. Protein sequence: CAISGLAGIGDTQYF. The chain is built from TRBV10-3 and TRBJ2-3; 11 nucleotides align to TRBD2. Per the germline V gene, CDR1 is ENHRY and CDR2 is SYGVKD. This CDR3 contains 15 residues. V trimming: 4 bases; J trimming: 5 bases; junction bases outside the gene matches: 5.

The CDR3 DNA sequence: TGTGCCAGCACCAAACAGGCCCCTAACTATGGCTACACCTTC. The encoded protein is CASTKQAPNYGYTF. The chain uses TRBV12-3 or TRBV12-4 and TRBJ1-2, with a weak D call TRBD1 (5 bases). The CDR3 contains 14 residues. Trimming removed 7 bases at V and 0 bases at J, with 12 bases between.

This clonotype has a single count. V gene TRBV14 combines with J gene TRBJ2-3; possible D gene TRBD2, 6 bases. V lost 2 bases, J lost 0 bases, and 12 bases lay in between. The CDR3 runs 16 residues. Germline V gene sequence: CDR1 SGHDN, CDR2 FVKESK. The CDR3 reads CASSQPASASTDTQYF. The CDR3 bases are TGTGCCAGCAGCCAACCCGCTAGCGCTAGCACAGATACGCAGTATTTT.

This rearrangement joins TRBV20-1 to TRBJ2-5; 7 nucleotides align to TRBD2. Germline V CDR1 and CDR2: DFQATT, SNEGSKA (reference sequence). V shed 5 bases, J shed 1 base, and the junction held 4 bases outside the gene matches. The CDR3 is 13 residues long. CDR3 in DNA: TGCAGTGCTCCTCGGACTAGCCAAGAGACCCAGTACTTC. Its protein product is CSAPRTSQETQYF.

The CDR3 nucleotides are TGCAGTGCTCCGGAGCTGAACAATGAGCAGTTCTTC. Its translation: CSAPELNNEQFF. The chain links TRBV20-1 to TRBJ2-1, with unresolved D. CDR1 is DFQATT, CDR2 SNEGSKA, per germline (reference sequence). The ends were cut back, 5 bases at V and 5 bases at J, with 10 bases in the middle. The CDR3 spans 12 residues.

This clonotype was seen only once. This chain uses TRBV6-1 with TRBJ2-7, with D possibly TRBD2 on 6 matching bases. V lost 5 bases, J lost 5 bases, and 13 bases lay in between. This CDR3 has 13 amino acids. Germline values: CDR1 MNHNS, CDR2 SASEGT. In DNA, the CDR3 is TGTGCCAGCAGTCCCGGGACTTACCACGAGCAGTACTTC. Amino acid sequence: CASSPGTYHEQYF.

V and J are TRBV6-1 and TRBJ1-2; D unresolved. CDR3 size: 12 residues. Germline CDR1 and CDR2: MNHNS and SASEGT. V gave up 5 bases and J gave up 7 bases, with 11 bases separating them. The CDR3 nucleotides are TGTGCCAGCAGTCCTCCGGAGGGTGGCTACACCTTC. Translating gives CASSPPEGGYTF.